This is a list of T cell receptor beta chains from one sample in a study of CXCR3-negative and CXCR3-positive naive CD8 T cells. TCRdb reprocessed the 5' RACE reads, with one entry per CDR3 protein and no DNA. The listing contains about 120,000 distinct CDR3 sequences. The sample consisted of naive CXCR3- CD8+ T cells from blood. The receptors here all came from a human donor in good health. Some clones in this sample may be carry-over from other donors' samples. The CDR3 runs from the conserved cysteine through the conserved F or W.

V: TRBV4-1; J: TRBJ2-1; CDR3: CASSSGTGNRNEQFF
V: TRBV4-3; J: TRBJ2-1; CDR3: CASSQDYSKGNEQFF
V: TRBV5-5; J: TRBJ1-1; CDR3: CASSPGGWNTEAFF
V: TRBV7-9; J: TRBJ2-7; CDR3: CASSLRQGNVYEQYF
V: TRBV7-2; J: TRBJ2-3; CDR3: CASSPSDSRTDTQYF
V: TRBV6-4; J: TRBJ2-1; CDR3: CASRGLAGDRNEQFF
V: TRBV9; J: TRBJ2-7; CDR3: CASSVGEGTDTYEQYF
V: TRBV11-2; J: TRBJ2-1; CDR3: CASSPEDWANEQFF
V: TRBV6-5; J: TRBJ2-7; CDR3: CASSTWGTDSYEQYF
V: TRBV6-4; J: TRBJ2-2; CDR3: CASRVSNTGELFF
V: TRBV27; J: TRBJ2-7; CDR3: CASAGQPLYEQYF
V: TRBV7-8; J: TRBJ2-3; CDR3: CASSSSFSSGGGTDTQYF
V: TRBV7-8; J: TRBJ2-5; CDR3: CASSFPGTDPQETQYF
V: TRBV28; J: TRBJ2-1; CDR3: CASSWNRENEQFF
V: TRBV14; J: TRBJ2-7; CDR3: CASSQSSSDRPYEQYF
V: TRBV18; J: TRBJ2-2; CDR3: CASSPTRADLNTGELFF
V: TRBV7-9; J: TRBJ1-5; CDR3: CASRIGHQPQHF
V: TRBV7-2; J: TRBJ2-3; CDR3: CARTRGGLGTDTQYF
V: TRBV4-3; J: TRBJ2-1; CDR3: CASSQDTWTAQDSYNEQFF
V: TRBV5-1; J: TRBJ2-7; CDR3: CASSPEGLDYEQYF
V: TRBV6-2/TRBV6-3; J: TRBJ2-7; CDR3: CASSKTGVEQYF
V: TRBV29-1; J: TRBJ2-2; CDR3: CSVENTGELFF
V: TRBV4-3; J: TRBJ2-3; CDR3: CASSPGSGGGDTQYF
V: TRBV6-5; J: TRBJ2-7; CDR3: CASSYGAGGHGEQYF
V: TRBV4-2; J: TRBJ1-5; CDR3: CASSTPDRGDQPQHF
V: TRBV29-1; J: TRBJ1-2; CDR3: CSAREGAEVGYTF
V: TRBV7-8; J: TRBJ2-3; CDR3: CASALAGGSTDTQYF
V: TRBV28; J: TRBJ2-2; CDR3: CASWTSGQTGELFF
V: TRBV20-1; J: TRBJ2-1; CDR3: CSVTGISHNEQFF
V: TRBV14; J: TRBJ2-7; CDR3: CASSHTGTGTYEQYF
V: TRBV15; J: TRBJ2-7; CDR3: CATSRDLGQGYEQYF
V: TRBV20-1; J: TRBJ1-6; CDR3: CSARGQGDPGSPLHF
V: TRBV2; J: TRBJ1-2; CDR3: CASSEARGATAPYGYTF
V: TRBV7-6; J: TRBJ1-1; CDR3: CASSLEVAEVTEAFF
V: TRBV29-1; J: TRBJ2-1; CDR3: CSSRSSYNEQFF
V: TRBV2; J: TRBJ2-1; CDR3: CASMGWTSGREHVNEQFF
V: TRBV2; J: TRBJ2-1; CDR3: CASSEVYLAGGVYNEQFF
V: TRBV2; J: TRBJ2-5; CDR3: CASSPGTSDETQYF
V: TRBV4-1; J: TRBJ2-1; CDR3: CASSRTDRAEQFF
V: TRBV6-2/TRBV6-3; J: TRBJ1-1; CDR3: CASSHVFQNTEAFF
V: TRBV7-9; J: TRBJ2-7; CDR3: CASSPPGTRIYEQYF
V: TRBV5-1; J: TRBJ1-3; CDR3: CASSLEFGSSGNTIYF
V: TRBV7-9; J: TRBJ2-4; CDR3: CASSLGVENIQYF
V: TRBV28; J: TRBJ2-5; CDR3: CASSTRQDQETQYF
V: TRBV12-3/TRBV12-4; J: TRBJ2-3; CDR3: CASSYPGQGADTQYF
V: TRBV28; J: TRBJ2-2; CDR3: CASSTGNQPPGELFF
V: TRBV28; J: TRBJ1-4; CDR3: CASSFLQGANTNEKLFF
V: TRBV20-1; J: TRBJ2-7; CDR3: CSAPSGSPYEQYF
V: TRBV27; J: TRBJ1-1; CDR3: CASSRDKNTEAFF
V: TRBV7-9; J: TRBJ2-7; CDR3: CASSPPGSGEQYF
V: TRBV4-1; J: TRBJ1-2; CDR3: CASSRWEQVSNYGYTF
V: TRBV5-1; J: TRBJ2-7; CDR3: CASSQTGPLSEQYF
V: TRBV9; J: TRBJ2-1; CDR3: CASSVGDRAYNEQFF
V: TRBV28; J: TRBJ2-3; CDR3: CASSPRTGTDTQYF
V: TRBV4-3; J: TRBJ2-1; CDR3: CASSQVAGNEQFF
V: TRBV2; J: TRBJ1-2; CDR3: CASSEKEGIYGYTF
V: TRBV5-1; J: TRBJ2-1; CDR3: CASSLGLGGTSYNEQFF
V: TRBV3-1; J: TRBJ2-2; CDR3: CASSQPGLAGGDTGELFF
V: TRBV27; J: TRBJ2-1; CDR3: CASSLSGVTYNEQFF
V: TRBV19; J: TRBJ1-2; CDR3: CASSIGTDGYTF